One sample yielded the 7 T cell receptor beta chains listed below, sequenced in a study of response to subunit inactivated influenza vaccine. TCRdb re-analysed the RT-PCR reads in MiXCR, keeping a single row per CDR3 protein. The data contain more than 700,000 distinct CDR3 sequences, over 20% of them seen just once; the ten biggest clones take up about 10%. Sequencing used PBMCs from blood, obtained about 5 days after vaccination. These receptors were obtained from a man aged 45-65 years who received an inactivated influenza vaccine.

This clonotype has only a few counts. This chain uses TRBV6-2 or TRBV6-3 with TRBJ1-2; D remains unclear. The CDR3 is 15 amino acids. The germline gives CDR1 MNHEY, CDR2 SVGEGT. The germline V and J ends were trimmed by 6 bases and 1 base, with 15 bases remaining between them. The CDR3: CASRLRGSRNYGYTF. The CDR3 region has the DNA TGTGCCAGCAGGCTCCGCGGAAGCCGTAACTATGGCTACACCTTC.

This clonotype was counted a few times. The chain carries TRBV6-2 or TRBV6-3 and TRBJ2-7, with TRBD1 matching over 10 bases. The CDR3 runs 15 residues. The trim removed 6 bases at V and 0 bases at J, leaving 5 bases unmatched. Looked up from germline, CDR1 is MNHEY and CDR2 is SVGEGT. For the CDR3, the DNA is TGTGCCAGCAGAGGACAGGGGGGAAGCTCCTACGAGCAGTACTTC. Translated: CASRGQGGSSYEQYF.

The rearrangement joins TRBV5-1 to TRBJ2-7; D is ambiguous. The germline CDR1 and CDR2 sequences are SGHRS and YFSETQ. The V and J ends lost 4 bases and 2 bases respectively, with 10 bases between them. The CDR3 is made up of 13 amino acids. The CDR3 reads CASSVDKTYEQYF. Written as DNA, the CDR3 is TGCGCCAGCAGCGTTGACAAGACCTACGAGCAGTACTTC.

The V call is TRBV12-3 or TRBV12-4, the J call TRBJ2-7; D is undetermined. Between the trimmed V and J ends, which lost 3 bases and 7 bases, there was a span of 7 bases. The CDR3 spans 11 residues. Here the CDR3 reads CASSFSEEQYF. In DNA form, the CDR3 reads TGTGCCAGCAGTTTTTCAGAAGAGCAGTACTTC.

This clonotype appeared a few times. V is TRBV20-1 and J is TRBJ2-7; 8 bases fit TRBD1. The germline CDR1 and CDR2 sequences are DFQATT and SNEGSKA (reference sequence). Trimming at V came to 3 bases and at J to 3 bases, leaving 7 bases not matched to a gene. This CDR3 contains 14 residues. The CDR3 sequence is CSARGTGTGYEQYF. CDR3 sequence (DNA): TGCAGTGCTAGGGGAACCGGGACAGGCTACGAGCAGTACTTC.

The chain is built from TRBV7-3 and TRBJ2-5; TRBD1 is a possible D gene (6 bases). This CDR3 is built from 14 residues. V lost 2 bases, J lost 5 bases, and 12 bases lay in between. Germline V lookup: CDR1 SGHTA, CDR2 FQGTGA. In DNA, the CDR3 is TGTGCCAGCAGCTTAGGAGGACAGAGGGAGACCCAGTACTTC. Encoded protein: CASSLGGQRETQYF. The full variable domain, completed using reference TRBV7-3 and TRBJ2-5, is GAGVSQTPSNKVTEKGKYVELRCDPISGHTALYWYRQSLGQGPEFLIYFQGTGAADDSGLPNDRFFAVRPEGSVSTLKIQRTERGDSAVYLCASSLGGQRETQYFGPGTRLLVL.

This clonotype was detected only a few times. V and J are TRBV7-2 and TRBJ1-2, with D perhaps matching TRBD1 (5 bases). Germline CDR1 is SGHTA and CDR2 is FQGNSA. The CDR3 sequence is 15 residues long. V gave up 4 bases and J gave up 4 bases, with 16 bases separating them. CDR3 nucleotides: TGTGCCAGCAGCTCAACACTCAGGGCGTTCTATGGCTACACCTTC. Residues: CASSSTLRAFYGYTF.